This T cell receptor (beta chain) is drawn from a study of graft-versus-host responses after intestinal transplantation. Assay: immunoSEQ multiplex PCR; the TCRdb copy retains only in-frame clones and omits some. The table includes about 110,000 clones, 87% detected once. The V end lost 1 base, the J end lost 5 bases, and 9 bases lay between the germline ends. CDR1 is MNHEY and CDR2 is SVGAGI in the germline V gene. CDR3 length: 14 residues. As to this clone: Its antigen is not identified.

The sequencing used unstimulated CD4+ T cells sorted from spleen or lymph node cells, collected before transplant. The TCR was taken from a human donor who was the organ donor for an intestinal transplant. The chain joins TRBV6-5 to TRBJ2-1; D gene unclear. CDR3 coding DNA: TGTGCCAGCAGTTACTTCAGAAGCAACAATGAGCAGTTCTTC. This encodes CASSYFRSNNEQFF.